One sample yielded the 9 T cell receptor beta chains listed below, sequenced in a study of CD8 T cells in Susac syndrome. With random hexamers, reverse transcription was performed on roughly 0.45 to 1 ug of RNA. TCRdb reprocessed the immunoSEQ multiplex PCR reads via MiXCR and lists one record per CDR3 protein. The sample includes 120,000 to 150,000 distinct CDR3 sequences, approximately 95% of them seen just once. The sample consisted of CD8+ T cells from PBMCs. All receptors come from a human donor in good health.

The CDR3 spells CSVDQFLTGDPEAFF. In DNA form, the CDR3 reads TGCAGCGTTGATCAGTTTCTGACAGGGGATCCTGAAGCTTTCTTT. The chain recombines TRBV29-1 with TRBJ1-1, with 8 nucleotides matching TRBD1. V was pared by 3 bases and J by 6 bases, with 12 bases of the junction left unmatched. This CDR3 contains 15 residues. Germline V gene data show CDR1 as SQVTM and CDR2 as ANQGSEA.

Here the CDR3 reads CATSIGRPYEQYF. The CDR3 bases are TGTGCCACCTCAATAGGGCGGCCGTACGAGCAGTACTTC. The chain combines TRBV15 with TRBJ2-7; D call uncertain. This CDR3 is 13 amino acids long. Germline V lookup: CDR1 LNHNV, CDR2 YYDKDF (reference sequence). V gave up 8 bases and J gave up 4 bases, with 15 bases separating them.

The chain uses TRBV15 and TRBJ2-2, with D uncertain. V dropped 0 bases and J dropped 4 bases, with 0 bases sitting between them. CDR1 and CDR2 (germline): LNHNV, YYDKDF (reference sequence). The CDR3 runs to 12 residues. CDR3 bases: TGTGCCACCAGCAGAGACACCGGGGAGCTGTTTTTT. It is translated as CATSRDTGELFF.

This chain links TRBV20-1 with TRBJ2-4, with D possibly being TRBD2 (5 bases). Trimming stripped 5 bases from V and 6 bases from J, with 14 bases between. The CDR3 extends over 13 amino acids. Germline values: CDR1 DFQATT, CDR2 SNEGSKA (reference sequence). CDR3 amino acids: CSALLLGGNIQYF. In DNA form, the CDR3 reads TGCAGTGCTTTATTGTTAGGAGGAAACATTCAGTACTTC.

The chain joins TRBV4-2 to TRBJ1-1, with no clear D. With 3 bases removed from V and 7 bases from J, the gap between germline ends came to 9 bases. CDR1 LGHNA and CDR2 YNFKEQ come from the germline V gene. CDR3 length equals 12 residues. In nucleotides, the CDR3 is TGTGCCAGCAGCCACCCCCGGGGTGAAGCTTTCTTT. It is translated as CASSHPRGEAFF.

The chain has TRBV27 and TRBJ2-7, with D tentatively TRBD2 (7 bases). CDR1 is MNHEY and CDR2 is SMNVEV in the germline V gene (reference sequence). V gave up 5 bases and J gave up 5 bases, with 13 bases separating them. CDR3 length: 13 amino acids. DNA for the CDR3: TGTGCCAGCAGTCAGAAGGGGGGGGACGAGCAGTACTTC. Amino acids: CASSQKGGDEQYF.

V gene TRBV27 combines with J gene TRBJ1-1; 7 nucleotides line up with TRBD1. Germline CDR1 MNHEY, CDR2 SMNVEV (reference sequence). This CDR3 contains 14 residues. V lost 3 bases, J lost 5 bases, and 6 bases stayed unmatched. CDR3 sequence (DNA): TGTGCCAGCAGTTTCGAGGGGGCGAAGACTGAAGCTTTCTTT. It yields the protein CASSFEGAKTEAFF.

This sequence joins TRBV30 and TRBJ2-7; perhaps TRBD1 as D (6 bases). The CDR3 totals 11 residues. Trimming cost V 5 bases and J 6 bases, with 11 bases left between them. Germline V gene sequence: CDR1 GTSNPN, CDR2 SVGIG (reference sequence). CDR3 in DNA: TGTGCCTGGGACGTAGGGGGCGAGCAGTACTTC. As protein: CAWDVGGEQYF.

The rearrangement joins TRBV27 to TRBJ1-1; 7 bases align to TRBD1. Germline-derived CDR1 and CDR2 are MNHEY and SMNVEV (reference sequence). The CDR3 runs to 13 residues. Germline trimming cut 6 bases from V and 4 bases from J; bases unmatched to any gene: 5. The CDR3: CASSNRGSTEAFF. The CDR3 coding sequence is TGTGCCAGCAGCAACAGGGGATCCACTGAAGCTTTCTTT.